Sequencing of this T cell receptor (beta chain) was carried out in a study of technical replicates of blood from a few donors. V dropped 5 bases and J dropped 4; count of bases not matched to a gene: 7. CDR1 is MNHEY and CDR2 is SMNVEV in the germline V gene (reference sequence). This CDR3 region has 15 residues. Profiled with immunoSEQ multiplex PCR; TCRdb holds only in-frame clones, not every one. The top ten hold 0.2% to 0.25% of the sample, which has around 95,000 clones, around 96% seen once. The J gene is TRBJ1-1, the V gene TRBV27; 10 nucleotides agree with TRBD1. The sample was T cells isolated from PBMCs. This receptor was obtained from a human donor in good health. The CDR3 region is CASSLTGGTGTEAFF. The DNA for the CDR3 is TGTGCCAGCAGTCTGACAGGGGGCACGGGCACTGAAGCTTTCTTT.